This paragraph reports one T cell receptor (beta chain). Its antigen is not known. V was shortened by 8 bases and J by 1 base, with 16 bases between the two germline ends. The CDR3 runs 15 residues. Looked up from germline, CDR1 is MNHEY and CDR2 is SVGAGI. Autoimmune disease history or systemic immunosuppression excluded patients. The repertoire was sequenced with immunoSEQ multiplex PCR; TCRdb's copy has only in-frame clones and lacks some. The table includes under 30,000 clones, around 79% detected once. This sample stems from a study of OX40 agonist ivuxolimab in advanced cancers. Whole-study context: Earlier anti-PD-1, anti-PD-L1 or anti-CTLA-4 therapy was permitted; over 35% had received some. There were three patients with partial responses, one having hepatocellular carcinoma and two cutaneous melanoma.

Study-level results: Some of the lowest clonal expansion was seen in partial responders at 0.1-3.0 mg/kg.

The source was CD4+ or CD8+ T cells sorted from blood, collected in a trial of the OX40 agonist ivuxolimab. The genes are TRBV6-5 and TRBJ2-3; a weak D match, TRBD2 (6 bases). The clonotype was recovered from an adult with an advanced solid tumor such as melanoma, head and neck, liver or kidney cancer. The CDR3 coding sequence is TGTGCCAGCGGCACCCGCCAGCGGGGCACAGATACGCAGTATTTT. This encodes CASGTRQRGTDTQYF.